This is a list of T cell receptor beta chains from one sample in a study of neurological immune-mediated disorders. Each CDR3 protein is one row after TCRdb ran MiXCR on the 5' RACE reads. The table has approximately 90,000 distinct CDR3 sequences, 3.5% to 4% seen once; the top ten hold roughly 6%. Sequencing used PBMCs. The receptors come from a young woman with multiple sclerosis. CDR3s include the opening cysteine and the closing phenylalanine or tryptophan. D genes are given only for firm matches. Expanded clones are given a class, and other clones once, few, many or no size at all.

>11|many|-|TRBJ2-1|TRBV4-3
CASSRRGEQFF
TGCGCCAGCAGCCGACGGGGTGAGCAGTTCTTC
>15|many|TRBD2|TRBJ2-7|TRBV15
CATSSRPFGRGEQYF
TGTGCCACCAGCAGCCGCCCTTTCGGGAGGGGCGAGCAGTACTTC
>12|-|TRBD1|TRBJ1-2|TRBV6-4
CASSDTGGGYTF
TGTGCCAGCAGTGACACAGGGGGAGGCTACACCTTC
>15|many|TRBD2|TRBJ2-1|TRBV20-1
CSARGLAGLYLEQFF
TGCAGTGCTCGCGGACTAGCGGGGCTTTATCTTGAGCAGTTCTTC
>14|many|TRBD2|TRBJ2-5|TRBV12-3/TRBV12-4
CASSHGLVRETQYF
TGTGCCAGCAGCCATGGACTAGTTCGGGAGACCCAGTACTTC
>15|many|-|TRBJ1-6|TRBV12-3/TRBV12-4
CASSLGAPGYSPLHF
TGTGCCAGCAGTTTAGGGGCCCCCGGGTATTCACCCCTCCACTTT
>14|many|-|TRBJ1-1|TRBV20-1
CSAKTSWVNTEAFF
TGCAGTGCCAAGACCTCGTGGGTGAACACTGAAGCTTTCTTT
>14|many|TRBD2|TRBJ2-5|TRBV5-1
CASSLLAGLETQYF
TGCGCCAGCAGCTTGTTAGCGGGGTTGGAGACCCAGTACTTC
>15|many|TRBD1|TRBJ2-7|TRBV5-1
CASSGRDRAGYEQYF
TGCGCCAGCAGCGGCCGGGACAGGGCAGGGTACGAGCAGTACTTC
>13|many|-|TRBJ2-4|TRBV20-1
CSARVGSKNIQYF
TGCAGTGCTAGAGTTGGATCCAAAAACATTCAGTACTTC
>14|many|TRBD1|TRBJ1-5|TRBV4-1
CASSQDRGIQPQHF
TGCGCCAGCAGCCAAGACAGGGGGATTCAGCCCCAGCATTTT
>15|many|TRBD2|TRBJ2-1|TRBV20-1
CSALRERGVGNEQFF
TGCAGTGCGCTCAGGGAGCGGGGGGTGGGTAATGAGCAGTTCTTC
>14|many|-|TRBJ1-6|TRBV20-1
CSAREGRFNSPLHF
TGCAGTGCTAGAGAGGGACGGTTTAATTCACCCCTCCACTTT
>13|many|-|TRBJ2-3|TRBV5-5
CATFGEPTDTQYF
TGTGCCACGTTCGGGGAGCCCACAGATACGCAGTATTTT
>16|many|-|TRBJ2-1|TRBV5-1
CASSLGPGTPNNEQFF
TGCGCCAGCAGCTTGGGCCCGGGGACACCAAACAATGAGCAGTTCTTC
>16|many|-|TRBJ1-1|TRBV20-1
CSAKSPITGTNTEAFF
TGCAGTGCCAAGAGCCCTATAACAGGGACCAACACTGAAGCTTTCTTT
>14|many|-|TRBJ2-1|TRBV9
CASSAGGDLNEQFF
TGTGCCAGCAGCGCCGGTGGGGACCTCAATGAGCAGTTCTTC
>12|many|-|TRBJ1-6|TRBV5-6
CASSLFTGTLHF
TGTGCCAGCAGCTTGTTCACGGGAACCCTCCACTTT